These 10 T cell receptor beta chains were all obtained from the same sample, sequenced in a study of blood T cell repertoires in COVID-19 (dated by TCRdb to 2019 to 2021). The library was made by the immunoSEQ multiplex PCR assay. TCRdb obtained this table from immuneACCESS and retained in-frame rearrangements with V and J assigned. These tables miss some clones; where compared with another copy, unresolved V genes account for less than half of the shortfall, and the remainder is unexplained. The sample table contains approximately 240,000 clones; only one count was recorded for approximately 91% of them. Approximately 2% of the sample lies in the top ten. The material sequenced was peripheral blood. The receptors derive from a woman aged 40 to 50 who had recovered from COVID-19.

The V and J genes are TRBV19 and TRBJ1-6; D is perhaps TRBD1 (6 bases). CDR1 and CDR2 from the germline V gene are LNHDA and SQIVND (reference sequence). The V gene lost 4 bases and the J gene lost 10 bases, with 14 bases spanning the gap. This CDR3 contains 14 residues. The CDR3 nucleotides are TGTGCCAGTAGTAACACAGGGAACCACTCACCCCTCCACTTT. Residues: CASSNTGNHSPLHF.

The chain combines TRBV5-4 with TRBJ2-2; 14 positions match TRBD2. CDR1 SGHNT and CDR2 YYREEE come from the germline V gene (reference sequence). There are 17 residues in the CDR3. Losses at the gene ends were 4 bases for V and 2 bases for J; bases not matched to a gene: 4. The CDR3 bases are TGTGCCAGCAGCCGGACTAGCGGGGGGCCCAACACCGGGGAGCTGTTTTTT. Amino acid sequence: CASSRTSGGPNTGELFF.

CDR3 in amino acids: CASSADRFYEQYF. CDR3 in DNA: TGTGCCAGCAGTGCGGACAGATTCTACGAGCAGTACTTC. The V gene is TRBV2, the J gene TRBJ2-7; perhaps TRBD1 as D (6 bases). The CDR3 sequence is 13 residues long. CDR1 is SNHLY and CDR2 is FYNNEI in the germline V gene. Trimming removed 4 bases at V and 3 bases at J, with 10 bases between. Full variable domain (remainder filled in from reference TRBV2 and TRBJ2-7): EPEVTQTPSHQVTQMGQEVILRCVPISNHLYFYWYRQILGQKVEFLVSFYNNEISEKSEIFDDQFSVERPDGSNFTLKIRSTKLEDSAMYFCASSADRFYEQYFGPGTRLTVT.

The CDR3 loop is CASRFLAGGPDTQYF. CDR3 DNA: TGTGCCAGCAGGTTTCTAGCGGGAGGGCCAGATACGCAGTATTTT. The chain combines TRBV6-6 with TRBJ2-3; 12 positions agree with TRBD2. Losses at the gene ends were 6 bases for V and 4 bases for J; bases not matched to a gene: 5. From germline, CDR1 is MNHNY and CDR2 SVGAGI (reference sequence). The CDR3 consists of 15 residues.

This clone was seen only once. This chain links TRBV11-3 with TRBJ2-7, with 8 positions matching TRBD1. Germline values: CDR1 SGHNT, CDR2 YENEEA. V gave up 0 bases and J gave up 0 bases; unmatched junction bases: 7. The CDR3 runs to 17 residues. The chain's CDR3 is CASSLDQGQGYSYEQYF. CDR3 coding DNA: TGTGCCAGCAGCTTAGACCAAGGACAGGGTTACTCCTACGAGCAGTACTTC.

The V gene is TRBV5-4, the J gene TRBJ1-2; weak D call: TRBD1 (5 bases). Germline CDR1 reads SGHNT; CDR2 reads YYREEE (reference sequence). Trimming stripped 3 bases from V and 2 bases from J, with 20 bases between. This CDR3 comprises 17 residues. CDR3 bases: TGTGCCAGCAGCTCGTTCTGGCCGGCAGGGCAGAACTATGGCTACACCTTC. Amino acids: CASSSFWPAGQNYGYTF.

The CDR3 region is CASSLSGQRGEQYF. The CDR3 bases are TGTGCCAGCAGCCTCTCCGGACAGCGTGGGGAGCAGTACTTC. This rearrangement joins TRBV9 to TRBJ2-7; the D gene is possibly TRBD1 (6 bases). In germline, CDR1 is SGDLS, CDR2 YYNGEE. The CDR3 length is 14 residues. Trimming took off 4 bases at V and 7 bases at J, with 18 bases between the two ends.

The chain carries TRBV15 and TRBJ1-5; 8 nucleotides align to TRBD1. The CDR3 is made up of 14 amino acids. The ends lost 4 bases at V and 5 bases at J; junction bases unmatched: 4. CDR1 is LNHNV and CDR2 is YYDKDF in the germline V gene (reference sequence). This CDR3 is CATSTGQGYQPQHF. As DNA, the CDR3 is TGTGCCACCAGCACCGGACAGGGATATCAGCCCCAGCATTTT. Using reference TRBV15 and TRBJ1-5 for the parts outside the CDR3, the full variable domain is DAMVIQNPRYQVTQFGKPVTLSCSQTLNHNVMYWYQQKSSQAPKLLFHYYDKDFNNEADTPDNFQSRRPNTSFCFLDIRSPGLGDTAMYLCATSTGQGYQPQHFGDGTRLSIL.

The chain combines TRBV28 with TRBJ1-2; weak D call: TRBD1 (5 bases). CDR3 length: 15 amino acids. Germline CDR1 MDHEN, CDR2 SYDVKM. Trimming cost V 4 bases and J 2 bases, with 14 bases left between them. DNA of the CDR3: TGTGCCAGCAGTTCCTATGGTGCAGGGAACTATGGCTACACCTTC. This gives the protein CASSSYGAGNYGYTF.

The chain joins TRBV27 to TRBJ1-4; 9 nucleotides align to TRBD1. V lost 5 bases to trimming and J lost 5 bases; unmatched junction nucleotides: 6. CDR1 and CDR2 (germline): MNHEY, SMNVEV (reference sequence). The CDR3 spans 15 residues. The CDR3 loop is CASSPWDRANEKLFF. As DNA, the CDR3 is TGTGCCAGCAGTCCCTGGGACAGGGCAAATGAAAAACTGTTTTTT.